The 32 T cell receptor beta chains below all came from one sample that was sequenced in a study of blood T cell repertoires in COVID-19. Using immunoSEQ multiplex PCR, the repertoire was profiled, and TCRdb retains in-frame clones only, with some absent. The sample shows 290,000 or so clones, approximately 90% of them seen only once. The sequenced material came from peripheral blood. These receptors all come from a woman in her twenties or thirties with COVID-19, enrolled during active disease.

This rearrangement joins TRBV18 to TRBJ1-3, with a tentative D call TRBD1 (6 bases). V was shortened by 2 bases and J by 0 bases, with 8 bases between the two germline ends. CDR3 length: 15 amino acids. Germline V gene sequence: CDR1 KGHSH, CDR2 LQKENI. The CDR3 nucleotides are TGTGCCAGCTCACCAGTAGGGGGCTCTGGAAACACCATATATTTT. This codes for CASSPVGGSGNTIYF.

The genes are TRBV10-3 and TRBJ1-6; D not resolved. The CDR3 is 13 amino acids. V was pared by 5 bases and J by 8 bases, with 10 bases between. CDR1 is ENHRY and CDR2 is SYGVKD in the germline V gene. CDR3 DNA: TGTGCCATCAGTACCGATACTGATTCACCCCTCCACTTT. Translating gives CAISTDTDSPLHF.

This chain uses TRBV3-1 (or the pseudogene TRBV3-2) with TRBJ1-1; 10 bases line up with TRBD1. V shed 5 bases, J shed 13 bases, and the junction held 10 bases outside the gene matches. The germline CDR1 and CDR2 sequences are LGHDT and YNNKEL (reference sequence). The CDR3 sequence is 13 residues long. The CDR3: CASSELGQGFVFF. CDR3 nucleotide sequence: TGTGCCAGCAGCGAACTGGGACAGGGGTTTGTTTTCTTT.

The chain links TRBV19 to TRBJ2-3; TRBD1 might be the D (6 bases). V lost 5 bases and J 1 base, leaving 7 bases between the germline ends. CDR1 LNHDA and CDR2 SQIVND come from the germline V gene (reference sequence). The CDR3 spans 13 residues. The CDR3 loop is CASSSGGTDTQYF. For the CDR3, the DNA is TGTGCCAGTAGTTCAGGGGGCACAGATACGCAGTATTTT.

The gene calls are TRBV6-4 and TRBJ1-6, with D maybe TRBD1 (6 bases). The CDR3 covers 15 residues. CDR1 is MRHNA, CDR2 SNTAGT, per germline. Trimming cost V 8 bases and J 5 bases, with 16 bases left between them. CDR3: CASGDKHYNNSPLHF. The CDR3 DNA is TGTGCCAGCGGGGACAAGCACTATAATAATTCACCCCTCCACTTT.

The chain uses TRBV7-2 and TRBJ2-1; TRBD2 aligns across 13 bases. With V trimmed by 4 bases and J by 4 bases, 4 bases remained unmatched. The germline V gene has CDR1 SGHTA and CDR2 FQGNSA. The CDR3 is 16 residues long. The CDR3 DNA sequence: TGTGCCAGCAGCTACTTACTAGCGGGAGGGTACAATGAGCAGTTCTTC. Translated, it gives CASSYLLAGGYNEQFF.

DNA for the CDR3: TGTGCCAGCAGCCTCGGGTATAGCTCCTACAATGAGCAGTTCTTC. Encoded protein: CASSLGYSSYNEQFF. The chain joins TRBV7-2 to TRBJ2-1; no reliable D call. Germline CDR1 SGHTA, CDR2 FQGNSA. Trimming took off 5 bases at V and 0 bases at J, with 11 bases between the two ends. The CDR3 is 15 amino acids.

J is TRBJ1-3 and V is TRBV15; 12 bases map to TRBD1. The CDR3 length is 19 residues. The germline V gene has CDR1 LNHNV and CDR2 YYDKDF (reference sequence). V lost 1 base, J lost 3 bases, and 10 bases stayed unmatched. CDR3 sequence reads: CATSRVLRDRGPDGNTIYF. The CDR3 coding sequence is TGTGCCACCAGCAGAGTATTGCGGGACAGGGGGCCTGATGGAAACACCATATATTTT.

The chain couples TRBV5-1 to TRBJ2-6, with D maybe TRBD2 (6 bases). The V end lost 0 bases, the J end lost 5 bases, and 15 bases lay between the germline ends. This CDR3 has 17 amino acids. The germline gives CDR1 SGHRS, CDR2 YFSETQ. CDR3 bases: TGCGCCAGCAGCTTGGACTTTCGGGGGTTAAGGGCCAACGTCCTGACTTTC. Protein product: CASSLDFRGLRANVLTF.

The genes are TRBV29-1 and TRBJ1-3, with TRBD1 matching over 10 bases. V lost 7 bases to trimming and J lost 5 bases; unmatched junction nucleotides: 8. CDR1 SQVTM and CDR2 ANQGSEA come from the germline V gene. This CDR3 spans 14 amino acids. In DNA form, the CDR3 reads TGCAGCGGTACCAAGGGACAGGGGCGAAACACCATATATTTT. It is translated as CSGTKGQGRNTIYF.

The chain carries TRBV7-9 and TRBJ2-1; 11 bases match TRBD2. CDR1 and CDR2 (germline): SEHNR, FQNEAQ (reference sequence). This CDR3 is 15 amino acids long. V shed 5 bases, J shed 4 bases, and the junction held 4 bases outside the gene matches. The CDR3 is CASSAGTSGYNEQFF. The CDR3, as DNA: TGTGCCAGCAGCGCCGGGACTAGCGGATACAATGAGCAGTTCTTC.

V and J are TRBV5-1 and TRBJ1-2, with 9 bases matching TRBD1. V lost 4 bases and J lost 8; bases outside the gene matches: 6. Germline CDR1 is SGHRS and CDR2 is YFSETQ. This CDR3 comprises 13 residues. The CDR3 region is CASSVGQGGGYTF. In DNA, the CDR3 is TGCGCCAGCAGCGTGGGACAGGGTGGCGGCTACACCTTC. The full variable domain, in which reference TRBV5-1 and TRBJ1-2 provide the parts outside the CDR3, is KAGVTQTPRYLIKTRGQQVTLSCSPISGHRSVSWYQQTPGQGLQFLFEYFSETQRNKGNFPGRFSGRQFSNSRSEMNVSTLELGDSALYLCASSVGQGGGYTFGSGTRLTVV.

This clone showed up just a few times. The chain recombines TRBV29-1 with TRBJ1-5; 9 bases are a match to TRBD1. The CDR3 is 14 residues long. CDR1 and CDR2 from the germline V gene are SQVTM and ANQGSEA. Unmatched junction bases numbered 9, after V lost 5 bases and J lost 7 bases. The CDR3 DNA reads as TGCAGCGTTTCTACCGGGACAGGGAACCAGCCCCAGCATTTT. Amino acids: CSVSTGTGNQPQHF.

This chain connects TRBV29-1 to TRBJ2-7; 7 bases fit TRBD1. J was trimmed by 6 bases and V by 5 bases; bases with no gene match: 4. Germline V gene sequence: CDR1 SQVTM, CDR2 ANQGSEA. This CDR3 has 11 residues. CDR3 nucleotide sequence: TGCAGCGTTCTGACAGGGCTCGAGCAGTACTTC. This gives the protein CSVLTGLEQYF.

The V call is TRBV28, the J call TRBJ2-7, with D maybe TRBD2 (5 bases). Germline assignment: CDR1 MDHEN and CDR2 SYDVKM. The CDR3 loop spans 13 amino acids. With 8 bases removed from V and 4 bases from J, the gap between germline ends came to 15 bases. This chain's CDR3 is CASRGPLGYEQYF. Written as DNA, the CDR3 is TGTGCCAGCCGAGGGCCCCTCGGATACGAGCAGTACTTC.

Remarks on this clone: This sample includes further DNA sequences coding for the same CDR3. The chain links TRBV29-1 to TRBJ1-1, with D unresolved. This CDR3 region has 13 residues. The V end was cut by 3 bases, the J end by 0 bases, with 8 bases between. Germline CDR1 reads SQVTM; CDR2 reads ANQGSEA. CDR3 in amino acids: CSVERRLNTEAFF. CDR3 in DNA: TGCAGCGTTGAGAGGCGCCTGAACACTGAAGCTTTCTTT.

The CDR3 spells CAWISQGFTDTQYF. The CDR3 region has the DNA TGTGCCTGGATTTCACAGGGATTCACAGATACGCAGTATTTT. This chain links TRBV30 with TRBJ2-3; tentatively, D is TRBD1 (6 bases). CDR1 GTSNPN and CDR2 SVGIG come from the germline V gene (reference sequence). The V and J ends lost 4 bases and 2 bases respectively, with 13 bases between them. The CDR3 contains 14 residues.

The chain couples TRBV18 to TRBJ1-5; 7 bases line up with TRBD1. This CDR3 has 13 amino acids. Trimming removed 6 bases from V and 5 bases from J; junction bases left unmatched: 4. Germline V gene lookup returns CDR1 KGHSH and CDR2 LQKENI. The CDR3 spells CASSDRADQPQHF. For the CDR3, the DNA is TGTGCCAGCTCCGACAGGGCCGATCAGCCCCAGCATTTT.

This chain joins TRBV28 and TRBJ2-2; 7 bases align to TRBD1. V lost 5 bases and J lost 4; bases outside the gene matches: 7. Per germline, CDR1 MDHEN and CDR2 SYDVKM. This CDR3 is 15 amino acids long. Here the CDR3 reads CASSPDRKSTGELFF. The CDR3 DNA sequence: TGTGCCAGCAGTCCGGACAGGAAAAGCACCGGGGAGCTGTTTTTT.

The J gene is TRBJ2-7, the V gene TRBV5-1; 10 bases align to TRBD2. V gave up 4 bases and J gave up 5 bases; unmatched junction bases: 6. The CDR3 consists of 14 residues. Germline V CDR1 and CDR2: SGHRS, YFSETQ. CDR3 sequence: CASSGLAGDDEQYF. In nucleotides, the CDR3 is TGCGCCAGCAGCGGGCTAGCGGGAGACGACGAGCAGTACTTC.

The rearrangement uses TRBV16 and TRBJ2-7; tentatively, D is TRBD2 (5 bases). The V end lost 2 bases, the J end lost 5 bases, and 13 bases lay between the germline ends. This CDR3 region has 14 residues. In germline, CDR1 is KGHSY, CDR2 FQNENV. The CDR3 spells CASSQLPGSHEQYF. For the CDR3, the DNA is TGTGCCAGCAGCCAACTCCCGGGGTCCCACGAGCAGTACTTC.

The chain couples TRBV7-9 to TRBJ2-7, with D maybe TRBD2 (6 bases). Germline CDR1 and CDR2: SEHNR and FQNEAQ (reference sequence). CDR3 size: 14 residues. V was shortened by 4 bases and J by 2 bases, with 12 bases between the two germline ends. The CDR3 DNA follows: TGTGCCAGCAGCTCGGGGACTCCCCCCTACGAGCAGTACTTC. Amino acid sequence: CASSSGTPPYEQYF.

This chain uses TRBV12-3 or TRBV12-4 with TRBJ1-4; a possible D gene is TRBD1 (5 bases). There are 13 residues in the CDR3. V was pared by 8 bases and J by 4 bases, with 11 bases between. The CDR3 loop reads CASRGGVNEKLFF. Here the CDR3 DNA reads TGTGCCAGCCGGGGAGGGGTTAATGAAAAACTGTTTTTT.

This clone was seen only a few times. At the DNA level, this CDR3 is encoded by other sequences in the same sample as well. This chain links TRBV5-1 with TRBJ2-1, with TRBD2 as a possible D gene (5 bases). Per germline, CDR1 SGHRS and CDR2 YFSETQ. This CDR3 spans 15 amino acids. The V end lost 1 base, the J end lost 0 bases, and 8 bases lay between the germline ends. CDR3 loop: CASSLSGSSYNEQFF. The DNA of the CDR3 is TGCGCCAGCAGCTTGAGCGGTAGCTCCTACAATGAGCAGTTCTTC.

V gene TRBV9 combines with J gene TRBJ2-3; TRBD2 is a possible D gene (5 bases). The germline V gene has CDR1 SGDLS and CDR2 YYNGEE. The CDR3 has 14 residues. The V end was cut by 2 bases, the J end by 2 bases, with 9 bases between. The CDR3 DNA is TGTGCCAGCAGCGTCGGAGGAATCACAGATACGCAGTATTTT. Protein: CASSVGGITDTQYF.

V gene TRBV7-8 combines with J gene TRBJ2-7; 9 nucleotides match TRBD2. The CDR3 sequence is 15 residues long. J gave up 3 bases and V 7 bases, and 10 bases lay outside the gene matches. The germline gives CDR1 SGHVS, CDR2 FQNEAQ. The CDR3 nucleotides read TGTGCCAGCACCCCCCGGCGACTAGCGGACTACGAGCAGTACTTC. Protein sequence: CASTPRRLADYEQYF.

V usage is TRBV3-1 (or the pseudogene TRBV3-2) and J usage is TRBJ1-1; D is uncertain. The germline V gene encodes CDR1 LGHDT and CDR2 YNNKEL (reference sequence). Between the trimmed V and J ends, which lost 1 base and 11 bases, there was a span of 8 bases. This CDR3 is 11 amino acids long. The CDR3 reads CASSQGAGAFF. As DNA, the CDR3 is TGTGCCAGCAGCCAAGGGGCAGGTGCTTTCTTT.

This chain uses TRBV5-1 with TRBJ2-1; 10 nucleotides align to TRBD2. The V and J ends lost 3 bases and 2 bases, in that order; junction bases with no gene match: 5. This CDR3 has 16 amino acids. Germline CDR1 and CDR2: SGHRS and YFSETQ. The chain's CDR3 is CASSSRTSGAYNEQFF. The CDR3 DNA follows: TGCGCCAGCAGCTCCCGGACTAGCGGAGCCTACAATGAGCAGTTCTTC.

The rearrangement uses TRBV5-1 and TRBJ2-7; 7 bases map to TRBD1. The germline CDR1 and CDR2 sequences are SGHRS and YFSETQ. The CDR3 totals 15 residues. V lost 6 bases to trimming and J lost 1 base; unmatched junction nucleotides: 10. The DNA of the CDR3 is TGCGCCAGCAATCTCAGACAGGGACCTTCCTACGAGCAGTACTTC. Amino acids: CASNLRQGPSYEQYF.

The V gene is TRBV5-1, the J gene TRBJ2-6, with 8 bases that match TRBD1. The J segment lost 0 bases and the V segment lost 4 bases, leaving 6 bases of the junction unmatched. The germline V gene encodes CDR1 SGHRS and CDR2 YFSETQ. CDR3 size: 17 residues. The CDR3 coding sequence is TGCGCCAGCAGCCCCCGGGACAGGAACTCTGGGGCCAACGTCCTGACTTTC. Protein: CASSPRDRNSGANVLTF.

V and J are TRBV10-1 and TRBJ1-2; maybe TRBD1 (6 bases). CDR3 length: 18 amino acids. The germline CDR1 and CDR2 sequences are WNHNN and SYGVQD (reference sequence). V was pared by 3 bases and J by 6 bases, with 26 bases between. This CDR3 reads CASSEGGGSLPSPHGYTF. CDR3 nucleotides: TGCGCCAGCAGTGAAGGGGGGGGCAGTTTACCCTCCCCGCATGGCTACACCTTC.

The CDR3 region has the DNA TGTGCCAGCAGCCCGACGCCTGGGGGGGAGCAGTACTTC. It encodes CASSPTPGGEQYF. The chain uses TRBV2 and TRBJ2-7; D perhaps matches TRBD2 (6 bases). The length of the CDR3 is 13 residues. Looked up from germline, CDR1 is SNHLY and CDR2 is FYNNEI. Trimming stripped 6 bases from V and 7 bases from J, with 16 bases between. Based on the CDR3 plus reference TRBV2 and TRBJ2-7, the full variable domain is EPEVTQTPSHQVTQMGQEVILRCVPISNHLYFYWYRQILGQKVEFLVSFYNNEISEKSEIFDDQFSVERPDGSNFTLKIRSTKLEDSAMYFCASSPTPGGEQYFGPGTRLTVT.